This TCR beta chain was sequenced in a study of OX40 agonist ivuxolimab in advanced cancers. Study-level information: It was ivuxolimab, an agonistic anti-OX40 (CD134) antibody, that patients were treated with. Study conclusions and caveats: The study did not work out the antigen specificity of the expanded peripheral T cells. Researchers report that CD8+ T cells had, on average, more expanded clones than CD4+.

In the case of this clone: Its antigen remains unknown.

Repertoires were generated with immunoSEQ multiplex PCR, while TCRdb's copy carries only in-frame clones and drops some. The data show approximately 42,000 clones, about 81% seen once. CDR3 size: 11 residues. The V segment lost 5 bases and the J segment 10 bases; nucleotides outside the gene matches: 6. Germline values: CDR1 SQVTM, CDR2 ANQGSEA. This sequence originates from an adult with an advanced solid tumor such as melanoma, head and neck, liver or kidney cancer. V gene TRBV29-1 combines with J gene TRBJ1-1, with TRBD1 matching over 8 bases. Sequenced material: CD4+ or CD8+ T cells sorted from blood, taken in a trial of the OX40 agonist ivuxolimab. The CDR3 loop is CSVWTGRGAFF. DNA for the CDR3: TGCAGCGTTTGGACAGGGAGGGGAGCTTTCTTT.